These 16 T cell receptor beta chains share one sample of origin, sequenced in a study of T cells after posttransplantation cyclophosphamide. Methotrexate plus calcineurin inhibitor accompanied controls' myeloablative marrow transplants; sampling was 1 year later. Measured with immunoSEQ multiplex PCR; TCRdb has only the in-frame clones, and not every one. Here the sample spans just over 15,000 clones, 84% being singletons. The sequencing used PBMCs, collected more than 350 days after allogeneic stem cell transplant with calcineurin inhibitor and methotrexate. These receptors were obtained from a male patient in his late teens or twenties who received an allogeneic stem cell transplant from a related donor, was CMV-positive, and had no GVHD. Some T cells may be transferred from the graft donor.

This clone is termed medium-sized. The chain uses TRBV2 and TRBJ2-1; a weak D match, TRBD1 (6 bases). The CDR3 extends over 16 amino acids. CDR1 is SNHLY, CDR2 FYNNEI, per germline. With 6 bases removed from V and 0 bases from J, the gap between germline ends came to 15 bases. The CDR3 spells CASSDDRSSSYNEQFF. CDR3 DNA: TGTGCCAGCAGCGACGACAGGTCGAGCTCCTACAATGAGCAGTTCTTC.

The chain couples TRBV9 to TRBJ2-2, with D maybe TRBD2 (7 bases). There are 15 residues in the CDR3. V was cut by 6 bases and J by 6 bases, with 18 bases left in between. Germline values: CDR1 SGDLS, CDR2 YYNGEE. The CDR3 nucleotides are TGTGCCAGCACAGCGGGACACTCGGGACCCGGGGAGCTGTTTTTT. Protein product: CASTAGHSGPGELFF.

The rearrangement uses TRBV19 and TRBJ2-5, with D perhaps matching TRBD2 (6 bases). CDR3 length equals 14 residues. Trimming took off 4 bases at V and 4 bases at J, with 13 bases between the two ends. Germline values: CDR1 LNHDA, CDR2 SQIVND (reference sequence). The CDR3 sequence is CASSTRGVGETQYF. The CDR3 DNA reads TGTGCCAGTAGTACACGCGGGGTGGGAGAGACCCAGTACTTC. Using reference TRBV19 and TRBJ2-5 for the parts outside the CDR3, the full variable domain is DGGITQSPKYLFRKEGQNVTLSCEQNLNHDAMYWYRQDPGQGLRLIYYSQIVNDFQKGDIAEGYSVSREKKESFPLTVTSAQKNPTAFYLCASSTRGVGETQYFGPGTRLLVL.

The chain uses TRBV27 and TRBJ2-1; 10 bases align to TRBD2. This CDR3 has 15 residues. The ends lost 6 bases at V and 7 bases at J; junction bases unmatched: 9. Germline CDR1 and CDR2: MNHEY and SMNVEV (reference sequence). DNA for the CDR3: TGTGCCAGCAGCTTGGAAGCGGGAGGGGGGAATGAGCAGTTCTTC. Translating gives CASSLEAGGGNEQFF.

This clone has only a few counts. The chain recombines TRBV27 with TRBJ2-5; TRBD2 is a possible D gene (7 bases). This CDR3 contains 19 residues. Trimming cost V 0 bases and J 1 base, with 21 bases left between them. Germline assignment: CDR1 MNHEY and CDR2 SMNVEV (reference sequence). This CDR3 is CASSLSPNRGGPSQETQYF. The CDR3 DNA sequence: TGTGCCAGCAGTTTATCGCCAAATAGGGGGGGGCCATCCCAAGAGACCCAGTACTTC.

J is TRBJ2-1 and V is TRBV19; 14 positions match TRBD2. CDR1 is LNHDA, CDR2 SQIVND, per germline (reference sequence). The CDR3 length is 18 residues. V shed 5 bases, J shed 6 bases, and the junction held 12 bases outside the gene matches. CDR3: CASSPRTSGRPATNEQFF. In DNA form, the CDR3 reads TGTGCCAGTAGTCCTCGGACTAGCGGGAGGCCGGCCACCAATGAGCAGTTCTTC.

The CDR3, as DNA: TGTGCCAGCAGCCATCGCCCCAGGACAGGGGACTCACGTGGCTACACCTTC. It yields the protein CASSHRPRTGDSRGYTF. The V gene is TRBV5-6, the J gene TRBJ1-2; 9 positions agree with TRBD1. J gave up 7 bases and V 4 bases, and 17 bases lay outside the gene matches. This CDR3 spans 17 amino acids. Germline V gene lookup returns CDR1 SGHDT and CDR2 YYEEEE.

The chain is built from TRBV9 and TRBJ2-1, with TRBD1 matching over 8 bases. The CDR3 has 15 residues. In germline, CDR1 is SGDLS, CDR2 YYNGEE. With V trimmed by 0 bases and J by 8 bases, 7 bases remained unmatched. The CDR3 loop is CASSVAGTGFDEQFF. DNA of the CDR3: TGTGCCAGCAGCGTAGCGGGGACAGGCTTTGATGAGCAGTTCTTC.

The chain couples TRBV15 to TRBJ1-1; no clear D gene. The CDR3 covers 14 residues. V lost 0 bases to trimming and J lost 1 base, with 6 bases between them. Germline CDR1 reads LNHNV; CDR2 reads YYDKDF (reference sequence). CDR3 in amino acids: CATSRDSGNTEAFF. CDR3 nucleotide sequence: TGTGCCACCAGCAGAGATTCCGGGAACACTGAAGCTTTCTTT.

This chain joins TRBV7-2 and TRBJ2-4; 7 bases align to TRBD1. Unmatched junction bases numbered 3, after V lost 5 bases and J lost 2 bases. Germline CDR1 SGHTA, CDR2 FQGNSA. This CDR3 contains 14 residues. For the CDR3, the DNA is TGTGCCAGCAGCCCGGGACAGTCCAAAAACATTCAGTACTTC. Translation: CASSPGQSKNIQYF. Full variable domain (missing parts from reference TRBV7-2 and TRBJ2-4): GAGVSQSPSNKVTEKGKDVELRCDPISGHTALYWYRQSLGQGLEFLIYFQGNSAPDKSGLPSDRFSAERTGGSVSTLTIQRTQQEDSAVYLCASSPGQSKNIQYFGAGTRLSVL.

V usage is TRBV7-3 and J usage is TRBJ2-3; 8 bases are a match to TRBD2. Per germline, CDR1 SGHTA and CDR2 FQGTGA. J gave up 5 bases and V 5 bases, and 3 bases lay outside the gene matches. There are 13 residues in the CDR3. The CDR3 here is CASSPSGGDTQYF. The CDR3 DNA sequence: TGTGCCAGCAGCCCCAGCGGGGGAGATACGCAGTATTTT.

This chain connects TRBV19 to TRBJ2-7; TRBD1 aligns across 10 bases. V lost 4 bases and J lost 2; bases outside the gene matches: 11. Germline CDR1 is LNHDA and CDR2 is SQIVND (reference sequence). This CDR3 has 17 residues. CDR3 amino acids: CASSNDDRDRGPYEQYF. In DNA, the CDR3 is TGTGCCAGTAGTAACGATGACCGGGACAGGGGACCCTACGAGCAGTACTTC.

The chain joins TRBV6-5 to TRBJ2-7, with 8 bases lining up with TRBD2. J lost 7 bases, V lost 8 bases, and 13 bases had no gene match. Germline values: CDR1 MNHEY, CDR2 SVGAGI. This CDR3 contains 14 residues. DNA of the CDR3: TGTGCCAGCCGACTTGACGGGAGGGCGTTTGAGCAGTACTTC. Translating it yields CASRLDGRAFEQYF.

This sequence joins TRBV6-1 and TRBJ1-5, with unresolved D. Per germline, CDR1 MNHNS and CDR2 SASEGT. CDR3 length equals 13 residues. The germline V and J ends were trimmed by 6 bases and 3 bases, with 9 bases remaining between them. The CDR3, as DNA: TGTGCCAGCAGAGGAGGACTCAATCAGCCCCAGCATTTT. Amino acids: CASRGGLNQPQHF.

This chain connects TRBV19 to TRBJ2-5, with D perhaps matching TRBD2 (5 bases). The last part of the DNA fits TRBJ2-7 better; the J call may be wrong. This CDR3 is 15 amino acids long. Per the germline V gene, CDR1 is LNHDA and CDR2 is SQIVND (reference sequence). CDR3 region: CASSTTGKGPYEQYF. In nucleotides, the CDR3 is TGTGCCAGTAGTACAACCGGGAAGGGCCCCTACGAGCAGTACTTC.

The chain has TRBV9 and TRBJ2-3; D is perhaps TRBD2 (6 bases). V shed 3 bases and J shed 6 bases, with 20 bases lying between them. This CDR3 is 16 amino acids long. Germline CDR1 reads SGDLS; CDR2 reads YYNGEE. Written as DNA, the CDR3 is TGTGCCAGCAGCGAGGGGACTCACCCCCTACTGGATACGCAGTATTTT. Protein sequence: CASSEGTHPLLDTQYF.